This T cell receptor beta chain was observed in a study of Ad26.COV2.S vaccination and SARS-CoV-2 variants. Comments on this clone: Its antigen is currently unknown.

TCRdb's copy holds only in-frame clones and misses some; the assay was immunoSEQ multiplex PCR. The sample carries about 39,000 clones, around 83% recorded once. Study results and caveats: Measurements of TCR breadth and depth may have given underestimates of the total T cell responses.

This specimen was peripheral blood, taken after recovery from COVID-19. The clonotype comes from a human donor who had recovered from COVID-19.

CDR3: CASSPRAGTNTEAFF. The DNA for the CDR3 is TGCGCCAGCAGCCCCAGAGCGGGGACTAACACTGAAGCTTTCTTT. The chain employs TRBV5-1 and TRBJ1-1, with D perhaps TRBD1 (5 bases). From germline, CDR1 is SGHRS and CDR2 YFSETQ. Trimming cost V 4 bases and J 2 bases, with 15 bases left between them. This CDR3 is built from 15 residues.